This T cell receptor beta chain emerged from a study of spatial heterogeneity in lung cancer. Across the study: TCR and UMI combinations that were unique each appeared, on average, more than ten times in raw reads.

The time point: sample taken at primary tumor resection. Whole RNA, isolated from tumor, nontumor lung or frozen PBMC, was sequenced without prior sorting. This clonotype was picked up a small number of times. The germline V gene has CDR1 KGHDR and CDR2 SFDVKD. The CDR3 is 14 residues long. V was clipped by 4 bases and J by 7 bases, with 13 bases between them. TCRdb recomputed calls from the 5' RACE reads with MiXCR, one row per CDR3 protein. The sample has more than 9,000 distinct CDR3 sequences; 6.1% are singletons. The rearrangement joins TRBV24-1 to TRBJ2-1; the D gene could be TRBD1 or TRBD2 (5 bases each). Sequenced material: normal lung tissue next to the tumor, taken at surgery. The sequence was obtained from a male donor with early-stage non-small cell lung cancer. CDR3 sequence (DNA): TGTGCCACCAGTGACGGGGCAGGGCGGAATGAGCAGTTCTTC. Its translation: CATSDGAGRNEQFF.